The T cell receptor beta chain described here comes from a study of OX40 agonist ivuxolimab in advanced cancers. Sequencing used immunoSEQ multiplex PCR; TCRdb keeps in-frame clones, though not all of them. The data hold approximately 82,000 clones, with more than 80% observed a single time. Trimming removed 4 bases at V and 4 bases at J, with 19 bases between. CDR3 size: 16 residues. Germline V lookup: CDR1 LGHNA, CDR2 YSLEER. Autoimmune disease history or systemic immunosuppression disqualified patients. A note on this clone: The antigen remains undetermined.

Notes on the study in general: Among the lowest peripheral clonal expansion occurred in 0.1-3.0 mg/kg partial responders.

This receptor was identified in an adult with an advanced solid tumor such as melanoma, head and neck, liver or kidney cancer. The sequences come from CD4+ or CD8+ T cells sorted from blood, collected in a trial of the OX40 agonist ivuxolimab. V and J are TRBV4-3 and TRBJ1-2; a possible D gene is TRBD1 (5 bases). The DNA for the CDR3 is TGCGCCAGCAGCCCCCATGGGGGAAGTGGTATCTATGGCTACACCTTC. Translating gives CASSPHGGSGIYGYTF.